The present TCR beta chain was sequenced within a study of T cell repertoires in cytomegalovirus infection. Background on the study: Selected CMV epitopes included recently identified HLA-C-restricted ones as well as well-studied HLA-B-restricted ones. It can be stated that public TCR beta signatures indicated CMV infection as well as a matching HLA type.

J was trimmed by 4 bases and V by 0 bases; bases with no gene match: 3. The germline V gene encodes CDR1 SEHNR and CDR2 FQNEAQ (reference sequence). CDR3 length: 15 amino acids. TCRdb re-analysed the reads in MiXCR, keeping a single row per CDR3 protein. The sample contains about 220,000 distinct CDR3 sequences, around 35% of which appear only once. Study-wide findings and caveats: CMV-specific HLA-C-restricted TCR beta clonotypes dominated the ex vivo response.

Comments on this clonotype: Antigen: not known.

The sequence came from a human donor in good health (CMV status not recorded). Some clones in this sample may be carry-over from other donors' samples. The sample was CD8+ T cells from cultured PBMCs, taken from culture after CMV antigen stimulation. V gene TRBV7-9 combines with J gene TRBJ1-1; TRBD1 matches 9 bases. The CDR3 here is CASSLAGQGGTEAFF. DNA of the CDR3: TGTGCCAGCAGCTTAGCGGGACAGGGAGGCACTGAAGCTTTCTTT.